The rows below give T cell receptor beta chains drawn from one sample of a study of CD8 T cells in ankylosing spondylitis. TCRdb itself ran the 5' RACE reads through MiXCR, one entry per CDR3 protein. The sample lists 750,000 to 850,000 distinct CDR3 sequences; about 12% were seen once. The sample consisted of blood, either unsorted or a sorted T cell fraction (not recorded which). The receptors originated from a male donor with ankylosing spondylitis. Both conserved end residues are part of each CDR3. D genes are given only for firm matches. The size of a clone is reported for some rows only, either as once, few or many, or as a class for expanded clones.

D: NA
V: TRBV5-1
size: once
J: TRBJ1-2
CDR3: CASSLVGGGMNYGYTF
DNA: TGCGCCAGCAGCTTGGTAGGAGGGGGAATGAACTATGGCTACACCTTC

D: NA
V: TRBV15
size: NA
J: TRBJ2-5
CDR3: CATSRGGNQETQYF
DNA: TGTGCCACCAGCAGAGGAGGGAATCAAGAGACCCAGTACTTC

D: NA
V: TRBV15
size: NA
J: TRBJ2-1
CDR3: CATSRGPRVTYNEQFF
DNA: TGTGCCACCAGCAGAGGTCCCAGGGTAACCTACAATGAGCAGTTCTTC

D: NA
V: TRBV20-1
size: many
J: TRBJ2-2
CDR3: CSAQGGVTGELFF
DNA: TGCAGTGCTCAGGGGGGCGTCACCGGGGAGCTGTTTTTT

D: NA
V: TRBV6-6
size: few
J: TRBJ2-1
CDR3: CATSGPYNEQFF
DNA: TGTGCCACCTCGGGCCCTTACAATGAGCAGTTCTTC

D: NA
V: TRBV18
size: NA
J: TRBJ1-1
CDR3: CASSPAGQIGAEAFF
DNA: TGTGCCAGCTCACCGGCGGGACAAATAGGCGCTGAAGCTTTCTTT

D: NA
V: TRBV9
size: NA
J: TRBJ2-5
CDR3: CASSVGGGSLQETQYF
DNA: TGTGCCAGCAGCGTGGGTGGAGGGTCCCTCCAAGAGACCCAGTACTTC

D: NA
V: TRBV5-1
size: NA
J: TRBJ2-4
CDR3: CASSRTDFEGIQYF
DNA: TGCGCCAGCAGCCGGACAGACTTTGAGGGCATTCAGTACTTC

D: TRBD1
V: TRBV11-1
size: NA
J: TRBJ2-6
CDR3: CASSADRGTISGANVLTF
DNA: TGTGCCAGCAGCGCAGACAGGGGAACCATCTCTGGGGCCAACGTCCTGACTTTC

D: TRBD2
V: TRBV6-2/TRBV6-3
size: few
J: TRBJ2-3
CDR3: CASRYRLAGGPDDRDTQYF
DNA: TGTGCCAGCAGATACCGACTAGCGGGGGGGCCGGATGACCGCGATACGCAGTATTTT

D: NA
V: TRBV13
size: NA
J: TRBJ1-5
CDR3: CASSLGRGLTNQPQHF
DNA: TGTGCCAGCAGCTTAGGCCGGGGACTTACCAATCAGCCCCAGCATTTT

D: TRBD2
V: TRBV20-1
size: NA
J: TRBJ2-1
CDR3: CSARVFQLAGGLYEQFF
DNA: TGCAGTGCTAGAGTGTTCCAACTAGCGGGAGGGCTGTATGAGCAGTTCTTC

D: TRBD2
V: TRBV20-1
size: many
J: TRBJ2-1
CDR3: CSVTGGPYNEQFF
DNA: TGCAGTGTCACGGGAGGGCCCTACAATGAGCAGTTCTTC

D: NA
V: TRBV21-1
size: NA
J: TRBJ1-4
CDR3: CASSKEYRTNEKLFF
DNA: TGTGCCAGCAGCAAAGAGTACAGGACTAATGAAAAACTGTTTTTT

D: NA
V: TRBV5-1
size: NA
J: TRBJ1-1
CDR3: CASSSSRGRGHTEAFF
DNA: TGCGCCAGCAGCAGTTCCAGGGGTCGGGGACACACTGAAGCTTTCTTT

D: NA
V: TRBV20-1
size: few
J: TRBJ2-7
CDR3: CSAREGLNTQYEQYF
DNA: TGCAGTGCTAGAGAGGGCCTGAACACACAATACGAGCAGTACTTC

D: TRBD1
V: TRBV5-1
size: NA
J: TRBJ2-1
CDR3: CASSPGQGEVEQFF
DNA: TGCGCCAGCAGCCCAGGACAGGGCGAGGTTGAGCAGTTCTTC